This is a list of T cell receptor beta chains from one sample in a study of graft-versus-host responses after intestinal transplantation. The method was immunoSEQ multiplex PCR; TCRdb's version includes in-frame clones alone and lacks a portion of them. The repertoire holds about 51,000 clones, with around 90% as singletons. These receptors' antigens are unknown. Sequenced here: unstimulated CD4+ T cells sorted from spleen or lymph node cells, sampled before transplant. The source is a human donor who was the organ donor for an intestinal transplant. Each CDR3 is given with its conserved first and last residue. The D gene is left open where the match is weak. Clone size appears in some rows only: once, few, many, or a class for an expanded clone.

CASSQQQGHGYTF	TGCGCCAGCAGTCAACAACAGGGGCATGGCTACACCTTC	TRBD1	TRBJ1-2	TRBV23-1	few
CASSTRVRGQNTEAFF	TGCGCCAGCAGCACCCGGGTTAGGGGACAGAACACTGAAGCTTTCTTT	.	TRBJ1-1	TRBV5-1	.
CASSLGSGALGETQYF	TGTGCCAGCAGCTTAGGAAGCGGGGCCCTCGGTGAGACCCAGTACTTC	TRBD2	TRBJ2-5	TRBV11-1	.
CASEGSGRATSSFSYNEQFF	TGTGCCAGCGAGGGTAGCGGGAGGGCCACGTCTAGTTTTTCCTACAATGAGCAGTTCTTC	TRBD2	TRBJ2-1	TRBV2	.
CASSERVAGPINEQFF	TGTGCCAGCAGTGAACGAGTAGCGGGGCCTATAAATGAGCAGTTCTTC	TRBD2	TRBJ2-1	TRBV2	.
CASTPWTGGNEQFF	TGTGCCAGTACTCCCTGGACAGGGGGCAATGAGCAGTTCTTC	TRBD1	TRBJ2-1	TRBV19	.
CSVDSPTGRTGELFF	TGCAGCGTTGATTCCCCGACAGGACGCACCGGGGAGCTGTTTTTT	.	TRBJ2-2	TRBV29-1	.
CAWSPGVAEAFF	TGTGCCTGGAGTCCGGGGGTCGCTGAAGCTTTCTTT	.	TRBJ1-1	TRBV30	.
CASSSTKNRQGWHEQYF	TGTGCCAGCAGCTCCACAAAAAATAGACAGGGGTGGCACGAGCAGTACTTC	TRBD1	TRBJ2-7	TRBV5-8	once
CASREQGAGEQYF	TGTGCCAGCAGGGAACAGGGGGCAGGCGAGCAGTACTTC	TRBD1	TRBJ2-7	TRBV28	.
CASSLDSFSYEQYF	TGTGCCAGCAGCTTAGACAGTTTTTCCTACGAGCAGTACTTC	.	TRBJ2-7	TRBV7-3	.
CASTRIQPQHF	TGTGCCAGCACGAGGATTCAGCCCCAGCATTTT	.	TRBJ1-5	TRBV5-8	few
CASSLDPGGLGYEQYF	TGCGCCAGCAGCTTAGACCCGGGAGGTCTAGGCTACGAGCAGTACTTC	TRBD2	TRBJ2-7	TRBV5-1	.
CASSSSGSGPDTQYF	TGTGCCAGCAGCTCTAGCGGGTCCGGGCCAGATACGCAGTATTTT	TRBD2	TRBJ2-3	TRBV13	.
CASSLVQGDTQYF	TGTGCCAGCAGCTTAGTGCAGGGGGATACGCAGTATTTT	.	TRBJ2-3	TRBV7-8	.
CASSTGHRGSEQYF	TGTGCCAGCAGCACGGGACATCGGGGCTCCGAGCAGTACTTC	.	TRBJ2-7	TRBV28	.
CASSLARNTQYF	TGTGCCAGCAGCTTAGCTAGGAATACGCAGTATTTT	.	TRBJ2-3	TRBV11-2	.
CASSLETSGYPRTYEQYF	TGTGCCAGCAGCTTAGAAACTAGCGGGTATCCCCGAACCTACGAGCAGTACTTC	TRBD2	TRBJ2-7	TRBV7-9	.
CAARRGTEAFF	TGTGCCGCCCGAAGGGGGACTGAAGCTTTCTTT	.	TRBJ1-1	TRBV28	.
CASSPGLAGEAKQFF	TGTGCCAGCAGCCCCGGACTAGCGGGAGAGGCTAAGCAGTTCTTC	TRBD2	TRBJ2-1	TRBV7-3	once
CASSLAREGGSPLHF	TGTGCCAGCAGCTTAGCCAGGGAAGGGGGATCACCCCTCCACTTT	.	TRBJ1-6	TRBV7-9	.
CASSKAGDSSISYEQYF	TGTGCCAGCAGCAAAGCGGGGGACAGCTCCATTTCCTACGAGCAGTACTTC	.	TRBJ2-7	TRBV21-1	.
CASSFDGRATDTQYF	TGTGCCAGCAGCTTCGACGGGAGGGCCACAGATACGCAGTATTTT	TRBD2	TRBJ2-3	TRBV7-3	.
CASSLNAGGQAFF	TGTGCCAGCAGCTTAAACGCGGGCGGACAAGCTTTCTTT	.	TRBJ1-1	TRBV7-3	.
CASSSRERAYEQYF	TGTGCCAGCAGCTCTAGGGAGAGGGCCTACGAGCAGTACTTC	.	TRBJ2-7	TRBV5-4	.
CASSSLGEHPAGDQDTQYF	TGTGCCAGCAGCTCCCTTGGAGAACATCCAGCGGGAGATCAGGATACGCAGTATTTT	TRBD2	TRBJ2-3	TRBV27	.
CASSIGRGGELYF	TGTGCCAGTAGTATAGGTCGAGGGGGCGAGTTGTACTTC	TRBD1	TRBJ2-5	TRBV19	.
CATSRGITSGVPYEQYF	TGTGCCACCAGCAGAGGAATAACTAGCGGAGTCCCGTACGAGCAGTACTTC	TRBD2	TRBJ2-7	TRBV15	.
CASSPAQGQGFYGYTF	TGTGCCAGCTCACCGGCACAGGGACAGGGGTTCTATGGCTACACCTTC	TRBD1	TRBJ1-2	TRBV18	.
CASSVSGQGTYGYTF	TGTGCCAGCAGTGTTTCCGGACAGGGAACCTATGGCTACACCTTC	TRBD1	TRBJ1-2	TRBV6-1	.
CASSYEGAGTDTQYF	TGTGCCAGCAGTTACGAAGGGGCAGGCACAGATACGCAGTATTTT	.	TRBJ2-3	TRBV6-6	.
CASSVAPSRTHGDEQYF	TGTGCCAGCAGCGTAGCCCCCTCGAGGACTCATGGGGACGAGCAGTACTTC	.	TRBJ2-7	TRBV9	.
CASSLYAGVGQPQHF	TGTGCCAGCAGCTTGTACGCAGGGGTCGGTCAGCCCCAGCATTTT	.	TRBJ1-5	TRBV5-6	.
CASSFHVLQGPQNIQYF	TGTGCCAGCAGCTTTCACGTCCTCCAGGGGCCCCAAAACATTCAGTACTTC	.	TRBJ2-4	TRBV5-5	.
CASSFPRTSGRAQTQYF	TGTGCCAGCAGTTTCCCGCGGACTAGCGGGAGGGCACAGACCCAGTACTTC	TRBD2	TRBJ2-5	TRBV28	.
CASSKGGEQNTEAFF	TGTGCCAGCTCAAAGGGAGGGGAACAGAACACTGAAGCTTTCTTT	.	TRBJ1-1	TRBV28	.
CASSLAGANNEQFF	TGTGCCAGCAGCTTAGCGGGCGCCAACAATGAGCAGTTCTTC	.	TRBJ2-1	TRBV7-9	.
CASSSNPGGQF	TGTGCCAGCAGTTCTAACCCAGGGGGCCAATTT	TRBD1	TRBJ1-3	TRBV28	.
CASSLKTAYPPNYYEQYF	TGTGCCAGCAGTTTAAAGACAGCTTATCCACCTAATTACTACGAGCAGTACTTC	.	TRBJ2-7	TRBV28	.
CASSQEADTGELFF	TGCGCCAGCAGCCAAGAGGCGGACACCGGGGAGCTGTTTTTT	.	TRBJ2-2	TRBV4-3	.
CASSQDPTSPGELFF	TGTGCCAGCAGCCAAGATCCGACTAGCCCCGGGGAGCTGTTTTTT	TRBD2	TRBJ2-2	TRBV4-2	.
CASSLGGTPTYEQYF	TGTGCCAGCAGCTTAGGAGGGACACCTACCTACGAGCAGTACTTC	.	TRBJ2-7	TRBV7-9	.
CASSQDLRGAYNEQFF	TGTGCCAGCAGCCAAGATTTACGGGGAGCCTACAATGAGCAGTTCTTC	.	TRBJ2-1	TRBV4-2	few
CASRPGQGRTDTQYF	TGTGCCAGCAGACCGGGACAGGGACGCACAGATACGCAGTATTTT	TRBD1	TRBJ2-3	TRBV25-1	.
CASSLWGTKNQPQHF	TGTGCCAGCAGTTTATGGGGGACAAAGAATCAGCCCCAGCATTTT	.	TRBJ1-5	TRBV28	.
CASSQRVKRDRAAINYGYTF	TGTGCCAGCAGCCAAAGGGTGAAACGGGACAGGGCCGCAATTAACTATGGCTACACCTTC	TRBD1	TRBJ1-2	TRBV27	.
CASSMAGRTEAFF	TGCGCCAGCAGTATGGCGGGACGGACTGAAGCTTTCTTT	.	TRBJ1-1	TRBV5-1	.
CASSVGQGAFGTEAFF	TGTGCCAGCAGCGTGGGACAGGGGGCTTTTGGCACTGAAGCTTTCTTT	TRBD1	TRBJ1-1	TRBV9	.
CASSSHPGVTWTHF	TGTGCCAGCAGTTCCCATCCAGGGGTGACCTGGACCCACTTC	.	TRBJ2-5	TRBV6-5	.
CASRDRSYYGYTF	TGTGCCAGCCGGGACAGGAGTTACTATGGCTACACCTTC	TRBD1	TRBJ1-2	TRBV7-2	.
CATSRGPAYEKLFF	TGTGCCACCAGCAGGGGGCCCGCCTATGAAAAACTGTTTTTT	.	TRBJ1-4	TRBV15	.
CASSLGPRQGNTGELFF	TGTGCCAGCAGCTTGGGTCCGCGACAGGGAAACACCGGGGAGCTGTTTTTT	TRBD1	TRBJ2-2	TRBV7-8	.
CASSLNRGTSDNEQFF	TGTGCCAGCTCACTTAACAGGGGGACTAGCGATAATGAGCAGTTCTTC	TRBD2	TRBJ2-1	TRBV18	.
CASSPGPGQGGYTF	TGTGCCAGCAGCCCGGGACCTGGACAGGGAGGCTACACCTTC	TRBD1	TRBJ1-2	TRBV6-1	.
CASSPIEGSSLSGANVLTF	TGTGCCAGCAGTCCCATAGAGGGTAGTTCCCTGTCTGGGGCCAACGTCCTGACTTTC	.	TRBJ2-6	TRBV28	.
CASSIGQTGHEQYF	TGTGCCAGTAGTATTGGGCAGACAGGCCACGAGCAGTACTTC	.	TRBJ2-7	TRBV19	.
CATTGIVPDTQYF	TGTGCCACCACAGGGATCGTCCCAGATACGCAGTATTTT	.	TRBJ2-3	TRBV28	.